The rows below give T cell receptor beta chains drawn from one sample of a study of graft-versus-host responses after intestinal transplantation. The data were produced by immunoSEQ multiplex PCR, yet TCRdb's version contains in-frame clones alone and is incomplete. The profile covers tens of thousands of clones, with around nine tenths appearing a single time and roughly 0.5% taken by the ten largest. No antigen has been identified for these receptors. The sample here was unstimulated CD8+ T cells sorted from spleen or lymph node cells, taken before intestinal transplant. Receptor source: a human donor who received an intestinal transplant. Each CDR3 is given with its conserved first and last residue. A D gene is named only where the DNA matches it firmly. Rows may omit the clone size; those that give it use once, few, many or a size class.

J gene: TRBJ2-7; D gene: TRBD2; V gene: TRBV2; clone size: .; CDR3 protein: CASRETSGYSYEQYF; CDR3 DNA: TGTGCCAGCAGGGAGACTAGCGGGTACTCCTACGAGCAGTACTTC
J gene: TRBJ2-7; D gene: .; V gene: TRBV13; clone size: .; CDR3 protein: CASSLAHSTGPYEQYF; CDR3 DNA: TGTGCCAGCAGCTTAGCCCACTCGACAGGTCCCTACGAGCAGTACTTC
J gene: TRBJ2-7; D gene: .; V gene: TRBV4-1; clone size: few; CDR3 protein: CASSQDWVASLTQYF; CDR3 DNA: TGCGCCAGCAGCCAAGATTGGGTAGCGAGTTTGACTCAGTACTTC
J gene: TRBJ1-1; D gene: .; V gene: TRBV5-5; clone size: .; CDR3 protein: CASSLGDREAFF; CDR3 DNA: TGTGCCAGCAGCTTGGGTGACAGAGAAGCTTTCTTT
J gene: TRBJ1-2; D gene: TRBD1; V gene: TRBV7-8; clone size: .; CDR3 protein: CASSSDRGDHGYTF; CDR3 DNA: TGTGCCAGCAGCTCCGACAGGGGCGATCATGGCTACACCTTC
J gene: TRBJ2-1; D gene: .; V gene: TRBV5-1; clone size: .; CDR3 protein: CASNSERGPTDWSNEQFF; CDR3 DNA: TGCGCCAGCAACTCGGAACGAGGCCCAACTGACTGGAGCAATGAGCAGTTCTTC
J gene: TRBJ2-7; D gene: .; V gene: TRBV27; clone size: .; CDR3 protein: CASSLSPQGGHYEQYF; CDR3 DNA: TGTGCCAGCAGTTTATCGCCGCAGGGGGGCCACTACGAGCAGTACTTC
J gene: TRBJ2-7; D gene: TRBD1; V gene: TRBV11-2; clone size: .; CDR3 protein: CASSSYRGDYEQYF; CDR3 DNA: TGTGCCAGCAGCTCCTACAGGGGAGACTACGAGCAGTACTTC
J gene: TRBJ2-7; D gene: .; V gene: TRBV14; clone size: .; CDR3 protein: CASSQAGEPYEQYF; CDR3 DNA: TGTGCCAGCAGCCAAGCGGGAGAGCCGTACGAGCAGTACTTC
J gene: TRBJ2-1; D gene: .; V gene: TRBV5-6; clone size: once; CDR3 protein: CASSLNQGLNEQFF; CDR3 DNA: TGTGCCAGCAGCTTGAATCAGGGTCTCAATGAGCAGTTCTTC
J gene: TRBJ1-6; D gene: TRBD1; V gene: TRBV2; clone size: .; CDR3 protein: CASSEGTGGNSPLHF; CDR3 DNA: TGTGCCAGCAGTGAGGGGACAGGGGGCAATTCACCCCTCCACTTT
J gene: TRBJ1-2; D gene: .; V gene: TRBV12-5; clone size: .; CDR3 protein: CASGGSSLYGYTF; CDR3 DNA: TGTGCTAGCGGCGGGTCCTCGCTCTATGGCTACACCTTC
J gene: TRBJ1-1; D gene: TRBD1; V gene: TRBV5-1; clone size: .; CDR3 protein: CASSLPLTGGYTEAFF; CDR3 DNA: TGCGCCAGCAGCTTGCCCCTGACAGGGGGCTATACTGAAGCTTTCTTT
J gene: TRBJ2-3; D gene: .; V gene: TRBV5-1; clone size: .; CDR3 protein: CASSPEAGTTDTQYF; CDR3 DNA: TGCGCCAGCAGTCCAGAGGCGGGAACCACAGATACGCAGTATTTT
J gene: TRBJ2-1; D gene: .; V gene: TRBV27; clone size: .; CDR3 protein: CASSSAYNEQFF; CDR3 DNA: TGTGCCAGCAGTAGCGCCTACAATGAGCAGTTCTTC
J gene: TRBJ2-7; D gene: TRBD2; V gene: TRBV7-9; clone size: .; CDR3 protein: CASSPPLAGSYEQYF; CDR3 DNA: TGTGCCAGCAGCCCTCCCCTAGCGGGGTCCTACGAGCAGTACTTC
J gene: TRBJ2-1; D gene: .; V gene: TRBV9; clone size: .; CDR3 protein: CASSPEVEGHEQFF; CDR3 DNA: TGTGCCAGCAGCCCCGAGGTGGAGGGGCATGAGCAGTTCTTC
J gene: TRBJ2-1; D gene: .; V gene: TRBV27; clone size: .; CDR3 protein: CASSAGRSSEQFF; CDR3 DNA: TGTGCCAGCAGCGCCGGCAGGTCCAGTGAGCAGTTCTTC
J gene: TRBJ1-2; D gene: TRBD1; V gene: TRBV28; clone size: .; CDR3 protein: CASSFSGQGSYGYTF; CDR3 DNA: TGTGCCAGCAGTTTCTCGGGACAGGGGAGCTATGGCTACACCTTC
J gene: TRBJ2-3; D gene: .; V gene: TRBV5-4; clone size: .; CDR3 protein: CASSSAGNTDTQYF; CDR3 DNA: TGTGCCAGCAGCTCGGCGGGGAACACAGATACGCAGTATTTT
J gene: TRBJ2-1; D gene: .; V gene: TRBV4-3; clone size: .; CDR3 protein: CASSQDLDSFRNEQFF; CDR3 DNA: TGCGCCAGCAGCCAAGATCTTGACAGTTTTCGCAATGAGCAGTTCTTC
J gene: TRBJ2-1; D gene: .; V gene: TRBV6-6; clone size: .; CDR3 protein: CASSFANEQFF; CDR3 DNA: TGTGCCAGCAGTTTCGCGAATGAGCAGTTCTTC